This is a list of T cell receptor beta chains from one sample in a study of immune evolution from preneoplasia to lung adenocarcinoma. Clones were read by immunoSEQ multiplex PCR, and TCRdb kept only the in-frame ones, dropping some. The repertoire holds tens of thousands of clones, with roughly 74% as singletons. The material sequenced was FFPE invasive lung adenocarcinoma tissue. These receptors all come from a person in their sixties or seventies with lung adenocarcinoma. CDR3s include the opening cysteine and the closing phenylalanine or tryptophan. Fields, in order: J gene, V gene, CDR3 protein.

>TRBJ2-3|TRBV7-9
CASSSREANTDTQYF
>TRBJ1-5|TRBV19
CASSTIPGPNQPQHF
>TRBJ1-1|TRBV7-2
CASSFGPTEAFF
>TRBJ1-3|TRBV7-2
CASSFGGGEGNTIYF
>TRBJ2-3|TRBV4-2
CASSQDWRLAGGTDTQYF
>TRBJ2-7|TRBV28
CASSLAGTSGRKQYF
>TRBJ2-3|TRBV7-9
CASSLEGRPDTQYF
>TRBJ2-3|TRBV11-2
CASSPTARLATQYF
>TRBJ2-3|TRBV18
CASSPPGGGRDTQYF
>TRBJ1-2|TRBV19
CASSTGGGYTF
>TRBJ2-7|TRBV11-3
CASSLGGLPSYEQYF
>TRBJ2-2|TRBV5-4
CASSLGNSNTGELFF
>TRBJ1-2|TRBV6-5
CASRNGANYGYTF
>TRBJ2-1|TRBV5-6
CASSSLGTSGRHEQFF
>TRBJ2-5|TRBV7-7
CASSSGETQYF
>TRBJ2-7|TRBV6-5
CASRRGGSAYEQYF
>TRBJ2-7|TRBV30
CAYRLQVQQYF